What follows are 8 T cell receptor beta chains derived from one specimen sequenced in a study of patients and donors after allogeneic stem cell transplantation. TCRdb re-called the RT-PCR reads through MiXCR, storing one row per CDR3 protein. This sample yields approximately 170,000 distinct CDR3 sequences, of which 30% are seen a single time; less than 3.5% belongs to the top ten. Source material: blood, either unsorted or a sorted T cell fraction (not recorded which). The receptors derive from a human donor who was either an allogeneic HSCT recipient or a stem cell or donor lymphocyte infusion donor (not recorded which). It is not recorded whose cells these are; they may come from a transplant donor.

V and J are TRBV9 and TRBJ2-5, with 8 bases identical to TRBD2. Looked up from germline, CDR1 is SGDLS and CDR2 is YYNGEE. The V segment lost 4 bases and the J segment 2 bases; nucleotides outside the gene matches: 4. The CDR3 totals 14 residues. CDR3 region: CASSPSGGQETQYF. CDR3 in DNA: TGTGCCAGCAGCCCTTCGGGGGGGCAAGAGACCCAGTACTTC.

This clonotype came up a few times. This chain connects TRBV7-9 to TRBJ2-1, with 8 bases fitting TRBD2. Germline CDR1 is SEHNR and CDR2 is FQNEAQ (reference sequence). The CDR3 has 14 residues. V shed 4 bases, J shed 8 bases, and the junction held 7 bases outside the gene matches. Here the CDR3 DNA reads TGTGCCAGCAGCTGGAGCGGGAGTCGGGATGAGCAGTTCTTC. Protein sequence: CASSWSGSRDEQFF.

This clonotype has a handful of counts. The genes are TRBV3-1 and TRBJ2-7; D gene ambiguous. Germline-derived CDR1 and CDR2 are LGHDT and YNNKEL (reference sequence). V dropped 2 bases and J dropped 4 bases, with 3 bases sitting between them. This CDR3 spans 11 amino acids. CDR3: CASSQKYEQYF. DNA for the CDR3: TGTGCCAGCAGCCAAAAATACGAGCAGTACTTC.

This clonotype was detected a few times. This chain joins TRBV12-3 or TRBV12-4 and TRBJ2-1; TRBD2 matches at 13 bases. J was trimmed by 10 bases and V by 5 bases; bases with no gene match: 8. The CDR3 is 15 amino acids. The CDR3 coding sequence is TGTGCCAGCAGTGTGGCGGGACTAGCGGGACGAGAGCAGTTCTTC. The encoded protein is CASSVAGLAGREQFF.

This clonotype was detected many times. The chain is built from TRBV12-3 or TRBV12-4 and TRBJ2-7, with D possibly matching TRBD2 (5 bases). The CDR3 is 12 amino acids. V gave up 2 bases and J gave up 6 bases, with 8 bases separating them. The CDR3: CASSLLRGEQYF. CDR3 sequence (DNA): TGTGCCAGCAGTTTACTACGGGGCGAGCAGTACTTC.

The V call is TRBV20-1, the J call TRBJ2-3; tentatively, D is TRBD1 (5 bases). The germline CDR1 and CDR2 sequences are DFQATT and SNEGSKA (reference sequence). This CDR3 spans 12 amino acids. V lost 6 bases to trimming and J lost 7 bases, with 14 bases between them. The chain's CDR3 is CSAQGTPNTQYF. The CDR3 bases are TGCAGTGCCCAGGGAACCCCGAATACGCAGTATTTT.

DNA of the CDR3: TGTGCCAGCAGCTTAGGGGACGGTCCTAATTCACCCCTCCACTTT. It specifies CASSLGDGPNSPLHF. The rearrangement links TRBV7-9 to TRBJ1-6; TRBD1 might be the D (5 bases). CDR3 size: 15 residues. CDR1 is SEHNR and CDR2 is FQNEAQ in the germline V gene (reference sequence). Trimming cost V 1 base and J 6 bases, with 10 bases left between them. The variable domain in full, completed from reference TRBV7-9 and TRBJ1-6, reads DTGVSQNPRHKITKRGQNVTFRCDPISEHNRLYWYRQTLGQGPEFLTYFQNEAQLEKSRLLSDRFSAERPKGSFSTLEIQRTEQGDSAMYLCASSLGDGPNSPLHFGNGTRLTVT.

This clonotype was seen ten or more times. The rearrangement joins TRBV6-2 or TRBV6-3 to TRBJ1-1; no clear D gene. Trimming cost V 0 bases and J 12 bases, with 11 bases left between them. This CDR3 contains 12 residues. Germline assignment: CDR1 MNHEY and CDR2 SVGEGT. As DNA, the CDR3 is TGTGCCAGCAGTTACTCTCTCGCGAGGACTTTCTTT. Encoded protein: CASSYSLARTFF.